These 6 T cell receptor beta chains share one sample of origin, sequenced in a study of early T cells in non-severe SARS-CoV-2 infection. TCRdb used MiXCR to reprocess the 5' RACE reads, holding one entry per CDR3 protein. The repertoire holds about 60,000 distinct CDR3 sequences, with around 5.6% as singletons. The sample taken for sequencing was whole blood. The source of these receptors is an adult who was a healthcare worker with PCR-confirmed SARS-CoV-2 infection or an uninfected control (not recorded which).

There are a few counts of this clonotype. This CDR3 reads CASSRDQIGSGNTIYF. CDR3 nucleotides: TGTGCCAGCAGTAGGGATCAAATAGGCTCTGGAAACACCATATATTTT. The chain recombines TRBV2 with TRBJ1-3; D gene unclear. Germline assignment: CDR1 SNHLY and CDR2 FYNNEI. The CDR3 runs to 16 residues. V shed 5 bases and J shed 0 bases, with 14 bases lying between them.

The V gene is TRBV6-6, the J gene TRBJ2-7; D could derive from TRBD1 or TRBD2 (5 bases each). The CDR3 is made up of 12 amino acids. From germline, CDR1 is MNHNY and CDR2 SVGAGI (reference sequence). Trimming took off 7 bases at V and 1 base at J, with 8 bases between the two ends. DNA for the CDR3: TGTGCCAGCACTGAGGGGTCCTACGAGCAGTACTTC. Encoded protein: CASTEGSYEQYF.

This clonotype was seen many times. The V gene is TRBV12-3 or TRBV12-4, the J gene TRBJ1-2, with a possible D match to TRBD1 (5 bases). CDR3 length equals 12 residues. V was clipped by 2 bases and J by 4 bases, with 5 bases between them. The CDR3 DNA reads as TGTGCCAGCAGTTTAAGGGGCTATGGCTACACCTTC. Amino acid sequence: CASSLRGYGYTF.

The V gene is TRBV20-1, the J gene TRBJ2-1; D could derive from TRBD1 or TRBD2 (5 bases each). V was clipped by 6 bases and J by 9 bases, with 21 bases between them. The CDR3 has 14 residues. Germline loops: CDR1 DFQATT, CDR2 SNEGSKA (reference sequence). CDR3: CSAWEATGRAEQFF. In DNA, the CDR3 is TGCAGTGCCTGGGAAGCGACGGGGCGGGCTGAGCAGTTCTTC.

V and J are TRBV4-1 and TRBJ2-1; 9 bases agree with TRBD2. CDR3 length: 16 amino acids. Germline V gene sequence: CDR1 MGHRA, CDR2 YSYEKL. V lost 4 bases, J lost 2 bases, and 6 bases stayed unmatched. Here the CDR3 reads CASSRDQREAYNEQFF. The CDR3 coding sequence is TGCGCCAGCAGCCGAGATCAGCGGGAGGCCTACAATGAGCAGTTCTTC.

This clonotype was recorded at least ten times. V and J are TRBV12-3 or TRBV12-4 and TRBJ2-3; 11 bases line up with TRBD2. The CDR3 is 18 amino acids. V dropped 6 bases and J dropped 0; count of bases not matched to a gene: 11. The CDR3: CASSKTSGGPASTDTQYF. CDR3 in DNA: TGTGCCAGCAGCAAAACTAGCGGGGGACCCGCAAGCACAGATACGCAGTATTTT.